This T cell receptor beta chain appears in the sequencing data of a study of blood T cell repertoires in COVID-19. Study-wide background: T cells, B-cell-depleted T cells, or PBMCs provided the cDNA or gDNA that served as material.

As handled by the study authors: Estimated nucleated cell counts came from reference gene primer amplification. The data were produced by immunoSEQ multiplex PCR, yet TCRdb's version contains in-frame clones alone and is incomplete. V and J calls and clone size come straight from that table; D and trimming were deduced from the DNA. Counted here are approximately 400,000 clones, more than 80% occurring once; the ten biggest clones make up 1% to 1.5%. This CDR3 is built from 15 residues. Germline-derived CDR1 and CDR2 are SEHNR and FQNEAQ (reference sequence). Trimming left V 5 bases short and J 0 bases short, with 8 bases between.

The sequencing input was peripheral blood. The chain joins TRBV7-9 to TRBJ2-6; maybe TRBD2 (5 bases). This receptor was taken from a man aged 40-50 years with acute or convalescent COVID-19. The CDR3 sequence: CASSRTSSGANVLTF. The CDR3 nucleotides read TGTGCCAGCAGCCGAACTAGCTCTGGGGCCAACGTCCTGACTTTC.